The table lists the clone carrying this T cell receptor beta chain with a few counts. Study members were between roughly 18 and 89 years old and lived in around 24 US regions. Cohort 3 recovered donors had two negative PCRs, clearance, or symptom resolution. The data were obtained in a study of blood T cell repertoires in COVID-19. Study-wide background: Both acute and convalescent COVID-19 samples were obtained from the United States, Italy and Spain.

The CDR3 spans 15 residues. CDR1 and CDR2 (germline): SGDLS, YYNGEE. Trimming left V 4 bases short and J 2 bases short, with 14 bases between. In the authors' workflow: How many nucleated cells were present was estimated from reference gene primer amplification. TCRdb keeps only in-frame clones here, not all; method: immunoSEQ multiplex PCR. The V and J calls and clone size are taken from that table; D and trimming were inferred from the DNA. The sample shows around 200,000 clones, around 91% of them seen only once. The chain uses TRBV9 and TRBJ2-3, with D possibly TRBD1 on 7 matching bases. Sequencing was done on a sample of PBMCs or T cells enriched from blood (not recorded which). The origin of this receptor is a woman under 30 who had recovered from COVID-19. Here the CDR3 reads CASSSGGRYTDTQYF. In DNA form, the CDR3 reads TGTGCCAGCAGCTCAGGGGGGAGATACACAGATACGCAGTATTTT.